These 6 T cell receptor beta chains share one sample of origin, sequenced in a study of identifying expanded T cells in peripheral blood (dated by TCRdb to the late 2010s). The protocol used for the library was the immunoSEQ multiplex PCR assay. This is the immuneACCESS table as TCRdb keeps it, with only in-frame sequences that have V and J called. A part of the clones is gone; compared with another copy, unresolved V genes explain less than half, and the rest is unexplained. This sample gives roughly 56,000 clones in total; roughly four fifths of them show up just once. About a sixth of the sample rests with the top ten. The source material was blood. All receptors derive from a person aged 18 to 75 in good health.

This rearrangement joins TRBV15 to TRBJ1-2; 8 bases fit TRBD1. With 0 bases clipped from V and 8 bases from J, the junction kept 5 bases outside the gene matches. The CDR3 is made up of 14 amino acids. Germline values: CDR1 LNHNV, CDR2 YYDKDF (reference sequence). The CDR3 loop reads CATSRDRTGNGYTF. CDR3 coding DNA: TGTGCCACCAGCAGAGATAGGACAGGGAACGGCTACACCTTC.

The genes are TRBV4-3 and TRBJ1-1; D gene ambiguous. The V end was cut by 2 bases, the J end by 0 bases, with 13 bases between. CDR1 is LGHNA and CDR2 is YSLEER in the germline V gene. The CDR3 has 16 residues. As DNA, the CDR3 is TGCGCCAGCAGCCAACGCCGGTGGCAAATGAACACTGAAGCTTTCTTT. Protein product: CASSQRRWQMNTEAFF.

The chain recombines TRBV5-5 with TRBJ2-7, with unresolved D. V gave up 6 bases and J gave up 3 bases, with 13 bases separating them. The length of the CDR3 is 13 residues. The germline gives CDR1 SGHKS, CDR2 YYEKEE (reference sequence). The CDR3 DNA reads TGTGCCAGCACCCGGGTCGTGGACTACGAGCAGTACGTC. It specifies CASTRVVDYEQYV.

The genes are TRBV10-1 and TRBJ1-2; no firm D call. The CDR3 is made up of 13 amino acids. V shed 2 bases and J shed 5 bases, with 9 bases lying between them. Germline V gives CDR1 WNHNN, CDR2 SYGVQD (reference sequence). The CDR3 protein is CASSETGRYGYTF. The DNA for the CDR3 is TGCGCCAGCAGTGAGACGGGGAGGTATGGCTACACCTTC.

The rearrangement joins TRBV29-1 to TRBJ2-1; D is unclear. Germline lookup yields CDR1 SQVTM and CDR2 ANQGSEA. The V end lost 3 bases, the J end lost 3 bases, and 12 bases lay between the germline ends. The CDR3 is 14 amino acids. CDR3 coding DNA: TGCAGCGTTGATTCCTCGGGTCTCTACAATGAGCAGTTCTTC. Its translation is CSVDSSGLYNEQFF.

This clone appeared a few times. The V gene is TRBV10-3, the J gene TRBJ2-5, with 10 bases identical to TRBD1. The CDR3 runs to 15 residues. The germline gives CDR1 ENHRY, CDR2 SYGVKD. The V segment lost 2 bases and the J segment 5 bases; nucleotides outside the gene matches: 5. CDR3 nucleotide sequence: TGTGCCATCAGTGAGGGGACAGGGGAGGGGGAGACCCAGTACTTC. It yields the protein CAISEGTGEGETQYF.